This T cell receptor (beta chain) derives from a study of stem cell transplantation in POMP-related autoinflammatory disease. Study as a whole: Impaired MHC class I-dependent CD8+ differentiation was hypothesized from defective thymoproteasomes.

PRAID featured prominent immunodeficiency. To note about this clone: Antigen specificity is unknown.

The ends lost 6 bases at V and 1 base at J; junction bases unmatched: 5. The CDR3 totals 14 residues. Germline loops: CDR1 MNHEY, CDR2 SMNVEV (reference sequence). General study results and limits: In patients with PRAID, every analyzed T-cell subset tended to show lower diversity and higher clonality.

Assay: immunoSEQ multiplex PCR; the TCRdb copy retains only in-frame clones and omits some. In the table there are 25,000 to 40,000 clones, roughly 88% of which are singletons. The chain employs TRBV27 and TRBJ2-5, with TRBD1 identical over 7 bases. The sample here was CD4+ T cells from PBMCs, taken before stem cell transplantation. The clonotype was recovered from a human donor with POMP-related autoinflammation and immune dysregulation (PRAID). The CDR3 loop is CASSSGQFQETQYF. CDR3 DNA: TGTGCCAGCAGCTCGGGACAGTTCCAAGAGACCCAGTACTTC.